Presented here are 23 T cell receptor beta chains from one specimen sequenced in a study of cytomegalovirus exposure and HLA in healthy donors. Sequencing was performed with immunoSEQ multiplex PCR; in TCRdb, only in-frame clones are kept and a portion is missing. The sample carries roughly 140,000 clones, 80% to 90% recorded once. The sample was PBMCs. These receptors were taken from a woman under 30 in good health and CMV-seropositive.

The genes are TRBV28 and TRBJ1-1; D remains ambiguous. In germline, CDR1 is MDHEN, CDR2 SYDVKM. V lost 4 bases and J lost 3, with 15 bases in between. The CDR3 consists of 15 residues. The CDR3 loop is CASSSSPLGHTEAFF. CDR3 in DNA: TGTGCCAGCAGTTCGTCCCCCCTTGGGCACACTGAAGCTTTCTTT.

This clone was found once. The chain recombines TRBV18 with TRBJ1-4; TRBD1 aligns across 12 bases. The V gene end was trimmed by 6 bases and the J gene end by 5 bases; junction bases not matched to a gene: 10. Germline V gene data show CDR1 as KGHSH and CDR2 as LQKENI. CDR3 length equals 17 residues. CDR3: CASSGQGQGAKNEKLFF. CDR3 DNA: TGTGCCAGCTCCGGTCAGGGACAGGGGGCAAAAAATGAAAAACTGTTTTTT.

This clone was detected only a few times. The chain carries TRBV6-1 and TRBJ2-2, with no clear D. Germline CDR1 reads MNHNS; CDR2 reads SASEGT. Trimming removed 8 bases at V and 7 bases at J, with 8 bases between. CDR3 length equals 11 residues. The CDR3 DNA follows: TGTGCCAGCCAATCGGGCGGGGAGCTGTTTTTT. It yields the protein CASQSGGELFF.

In DNA, the CDR3 is TGTGCCTGGAGCAAGACCACAGGGAGTGGATATGGCTACACCTTC. Amino acid sequence: CAWSKTTGSGYGYTF. The genes are TRBV30 and TRBJ1-2; D might be TRBD1 (6 bases). V was clipped by 3 bases and J by 5 bases, with 19 bases between them. CDR1 is GTSNPN and CDR2 is SVGIG in the germline V gene (reference sequence). The CDR3 covers 15 residues.

DNA of the CDR3: TGTGCCAGCAGCCCAGACAAGTATAATTCACCCCTCCACTTT. As protein: CASSPDKYNSPLHF. The genes are TRBV28 and TRBJ1-6; D remains ambiguous. CDR3 length equals 14 residues. Germline-derived CDR1 and CDR2 are MDHEN and SYDVKM. V lost 6 bases and J 4 bases, leaving 10 bases between the germline ends.

This chain joins TRBV28 and TRBJ1-4; no definite D call. The CDR3 has 14 amino acids. Germline assignment: CDR1 MDHEN and CDR2 SYDVKM. V lost 4 bases and J lost 3, with 9 bases in between. CDR3 nucleotide sequence: TGTGCCAGCAGTTCCCCTCCCCCTAATGAAAAACTGTTTTTT. Translated, it gives CASSSPPPNEKLFF.

The V gene is TRBV2, the J gene TRBJ2-5, with D possibly matching TRBD1 (5 bases). Germline CDR1 reads SNHLY; CDR2 reads FYNNEI. The V end lost 4 bases, the J end lost 4 bases, and 16 bases lay between the germline ends. The CDR3 runs to 15 residues. CDR3 coding DNA: TGTGCCAGCAGTGTGGTACAGGACGGTCGAGAGACCCAGTACTTC. Protein: CASSVVQDGRETQYF. The variable domain in full, with the rest retrieved from reference TRBV2 and TRBJ2-5, is EPEVTQTPSHQVTQMGQEVILRCVPISNHLYFYWYRQILGQKVEFLVSFYNNEISEKSEIFDDQFSVERPDGSNFTLKIRSTKLEDSAMYFCASSVVQDGRETQYFGPGTRLLVL.

The chain is built from TRBV18 and TRBJ2-7; weak D call: TRBD2 (6 bases). The CDR3 has 12 residues. V was trimmed by 6 bases and J by 4 bases, leaving 10 bases between them. Germline lookup yields CDR1 KGHSH and CDR2 LQKENI. CDR3 residues: CASSRDLYEQYF. The CDR3 nucleotides are TGTGCCAGCTCGAGGGACTTGTACGAGCAGTACTTC.

The chain recombines TRBV5-6 with TRBJ1-6; unclear D gene. Germline V CDR1 and CDR2: SGHDT, YYEEEE. The CDR3 has 14 amino acids. With 3 bases removed from V and 8 bases from J, the gap between germline ends came to 12 bases. This CDR3 reads CASSYGPRDSPLHF. The CDR3, as DNA: TGTGCCAGCAGCTACGGTCCACGGGATTCACCCCTCCACTTT.

The genes are TRBV5-6 and TRBJ1-3; D is perhaps TRBD1 (5 bases). This CDR3 has 15 amino acids. Trimming pared 1 base from V and 4 bases from J, leaving 12 bases between. Germline V lookup: CDR1 SGHDT, CDR2 YYEEEE. CDR3 DNA sequence: TGTGCCAGCAGCTTGCGGCAGGGTATAGGAAACACCATATATTTT. It is translated as CASSLRQGIGNTIYF.

J is TRBJ1-2 and V is TRBV27; the match to TRBD1 covers 7 bases. CDR1 is MNHEY, CDR2 SMNVEV, per germline (reference sequence). CDR3 length equals 13 residues. V dropped 6 bases and J dropped 3; count of bases not matched to a gene: 4. The CDR3 region has the DNA TGTGCCAGCAGCCTTGACAGGGACTATGGCTACACCTTC. This sequence encodes CASSLDRDYGYTF.

The rearrangement joins TRBV11-2 to TRBJ1-1, with TRBD1 as a possible D gene (6 bases). CDR3 length equals 13 residues. V lost 1 base and J 7 bases, leaving 10 bases between the germline ends. The germline V gene encodes CDR1 SGHAT and CDR2 FQNNGV. The chain's CDR3 is CASSLATGSEAFF. CDR3 sequence (DNA): TGTGCCAGCAGCTTAGCTACAGGGAGTGAAGCTTTCTTT.

The chain recombines TRBV6-5 with TRBJ2-7; TRBD2 agrees at 7 bases. Germline-derived CDR1 and CDR2 are MNHEY and SVGAGI. V lost 8 bases, J lost 6 bases, and 10 bases stayed unmatched. This CDR3 region has 13 residues. DNA for the CDR3: TGTGCCAGCGGTAAGCGGGAAACTAGCGAGCAGTACTTC. Its protein product is CASGKRETSEQYF.

J is TRBJ1-1 and V is TRBV19, with no clear D. Germline CDR1 reads LNHDA; CDR2 reads SQIVND (reference sequence). Trimming took 4 bases from V and 0 from J, leaving 9 bases between them. The CDR3 is 14 amino acids. The CDR3 protein is CASSTQLMNTEAFF. In DNA, the CDR3 is TGTGCCAGTAGTACACAGCTTATGAACACTGAAGCTTTCTTT.

Sample share makes this clone medium-sized (0.01 to 0.1%). This sequence joins TRBV30 and TRBJ2-2; TRBD2 matches 12 bases. Germline V lookup: CDR1 GTSNPN, CDR2 SVGIG (reference sequence). V shed 2 bases and J 6 bases; nucleotides not matched to a gene: 13. CDR3 length equals 18 residues. CDR3 sequence: CAWSPHLLTSGGPGELFF. In nucleotides, the CDR3 is TGTGCCTGGAGTCCGCACCTCTTGACTAGCGGGGGCCCCGGGGAGCTGTTTTTT.

The rearrangement uses TRBV6-1 and TRBJ1-2; the D is unclear. CDR1 is MNHNS and CDR2 is SASEGT in the germline V gene. V was pared by 1 base and J by 5 bases, with 11 bases between. The CDR3 spans 14 residues. The CDR3 coding sequence is TGTGCCAGCAGTGAAGGGACCGGGATGTATGGCTACACCTTC. Translation gives CASSEGTGMYGYTF.

The V gene is TRBV5-6, the J gene TRBJ1-1; D gene ambiguous. The V and J ends lost 0 bases and 8 bases respectively, with 8 bases between them. Germline loops: CDR1 SGHDT, CDR2 YYEEEE. This CDR3 is 12 amino acids long. CDR3 DNA: TGTGCCAGCAGCTTGGTGGGCCACGAAGCTTTCTTT. This sequence encodes CASSLVGHEAFF.

The chain joins TRBV2 to TRBJ1-1; 7 positions agree with TRBD1. Per the germline V gene, CDR1 is SNHLY and CDR2 is FYNNEI. The junction had 8 bases not matched to a gene; V was cut back by 8 bases and J by 11 bases. This CDR3 has 11 residues. The CDR3 DNA reads as TGTGCCAGCTGGATTAAGGGGGCCGCTTTCTTT. It yields the protein CASWIKGAAFF. The full variable domain, rest sourced from reference TRBV2 and TRBJ1-1, is EPEVTQTPSHQVTQMGQEVILRCVPISNHLYFYWYRQILGQKVEFLVSFYNNEISEKSEIFDDQFSVERPDGSNFTLKIRSTKLEDSAMYFCASWIKGAAFFGQGTRLTVV.

This chain links TRBV29-1 with TRBJ2-5, with a possible D match to TRBD2 (6 bases). The germline gives CDR1 SQVTM, CDR2 ANQGSEA. The CDR3 length is 14 residues. Trimming shortened V by 5 bases and J by 1 base, and 14 bases separated the two germline ends. The CDR3 protein is CSVSGAGIQETQYF. The CDR3 nucleotides are TGCAGCGTTTCCGGCGCGGGGATCCAAGAGACCCAGTACTTC.

The genes are TRBV19 and TRBJ2-1; D unresolved. Trimming took off 6 bases at V and 9 bases at J, with 9 bases between the two ends. The CDR3 contains 11 residues. The germline V gene encodes CDR1 LNHDA and CDR2 SQIVND (reference sequence). The CDR3 sequence: CASRGAGEQFF. CDR3 in DNA: TGTGCCAGTAGGGGCGCAGGTGAGCAGTTCTTC.

The V and J genes are TRBV9 and TRBJ2-1; 8 nucleotides agree with TRBD2. This CDR3 spans 15 amino acids. Germline loops: CDR1 SGDLS, CDR2 YYNGEE. The V and J ends lost 2 bases and 4 bases, in that order; junction bases with no gene match: 5. The CDR3 region is CASSVSAGDYNEQFF. CDR3 in DNA: TGTGCCAGCAGCGTCTCAGCGGGAGATTACAATGAGCAGTTCTTC.

The gene calls are TRBV7-9 and TRBJ2-1; D is possibly TRBD2 (5 bases). The CDR3 has 18 amino acids. CDR1 is SEHNR, CDR2 FQNEAQ, per germline (reference sequence). V shed 2 bases and J shed 0 bases, with 17 bases lying between them. CDR3 region: CASSLIGLDPSSYNEQFF. The CDR3 nucleotides read TGTGCCAGCAGCTTAATAGGACTGGATCCCAGCTCCTACAATGAGCAGTTCTTC.

This chain connects TRBV11-2 to TRBJ1-2; no definite D call. Germline values: CDR1 SGHAT, CDR2 FQNNGV. There are 14 residues in the CDR3. Trimming left V 1 base short and J 3 bases short, with 9 bases between. In DNA, the CDR3 is TGTGCCAGCAGCTTAGTGTCCCAGGACTATGGCTACACCTTC. It yields the protein CASSLVSQDYGYTF.